The rows below give T cell receptor beta chains drawn from one sample of a study of T cells in Graves' hyperthyroidism and ophthalmopathy. One entry per CDR3 protein, called by TCRdb with MiXCR from the multiplex PCR reads. The data show about 570,000 distinct CDR3 sequences, under 60% seen once. Sequencing was performed on peripheral blood or thyroid tissue (not recorded which). The receptors shown here come from an adult woman with Graves' disease, either hyperthyroidism or ophthalmopathy (not recorded which). Each CDR3 is given with its conserved first and last residue. Fields, in order: J gene, clone size, V gene, D gene, CDR3 DNA, CDR3 protein. The D gene is left open where the match is weak. Clone sizes are given selectively: once, few, many, or a class where the clone is expanded.

J gene: TRBJ1-3
clone size: many
V gene: TRBV6-6
D gene: TRBD1
CDR3 DNA: TGTGCCAGCAGTGAATCCCCAGGGGGTTCAGGGAGAAACACCATATATTTT
CDR3 protein: CASSESPGGSGRNTIYF

J gene: TRBJ1-5
clone size: many
V gene: TRBV6-6
D gene: NA
CDR3 DNA: TGTGCCAGCAGTTACTTGGGGGCCGGTCAGCCCCAGCATTTT
CDR3 protein: CASSYLGAGQPQHF

J gene: TRBJ2-7
clone size: many
V gene: TRBV4-1
D gene: TRBD2
CDR3 DNA: TGCGCCAGCAGCCCCGGGGGACTAGCGCTCTACGAGCAGTACTTC
CDR3 protein: CASSPGGLALYEQYF

J gene: TRBJ2-6
clone size: few
V gene: TRBV4-1
D gene: TRBD1
CDR3 DNA: TGCGCCAGCAGCCAAGCTTCAGGAAACAGGGGGCGAACGGCCGGGGCCAACGTCCTGACTTTC
CDR3 protein: CASSQASGNRGRTAGANVLTF

J gene: TRBJ2-7
clone size: many
V gene: TRBV4-1
D gene: NA
CDR3 DNA: TGCGCCAGCAGCCAAGAAGGAGGGCGCGGCGCCTACGAGCAGTACTTC
CDR3 protein: CASSQEGGRGAYEQYF

J gene: TRBJ1-3
clone size: NA
V gene: TRBV29-1
D gene: TRBD1
CDR3 DNA: TGCAGCGTTGAGCGTGGACAGGATGGAAACACCATATATTTT
CDR3 protein: CSVERGQDGNTIYF

J gene: TRBJ2-7
clone size: NA
V gene: TRBV7-9
D gene: TRBD1
CDR3 DNA: TGTGCCAGCAGTCCTGACAGGGGGTCTGTTGAGCAGTTTTTC
CDR3 protein: CASSPDRGSVEQFF

J gene: TRBJ1-5
clone size: many
V gene: TRBV7-6
D gene: NA
CDR3 DNA: TGTGCCAGCAGCTTAGAAAAAGGGCAGCCCCAGCATTTT
CDR3 protein: CASSLEKGQPQHF

J gene: TRBJ2-5
clone size: many
V gene: TRBV5-6
D gene: TRBD2
CDR3 DNA: TGTGCCAGCAGCTTGACTAGCGGGAGCTCTAGGGAGACCCAGTACTTC
CDR3 protein: CASSLTSGSSRETQYF

J gene: TRBJ2-5
clone size: NA
V gene: TRBV20-1
D gene: NA
CDR3 DNA: TGCAGTGCTCGTACCGTCCGGCAAGAGACCCAGTACTTC
CDR3 protein: CSARTVRQETQYF

J gene: TRBJ1-1
clone size: NA
V gene: TRBV4-3
D gene: NA
CDR3 DNA: TGCGCCAGCAGCCAAGATTTGACGCGTGAAGCTTTCTTT
CDR3 protein: CASSQDLTREAFF

J gene: TRBJ2-5
clone size: many
V gene: TRBV7-9
D gene: TRBD2
CDR3 DNA: TGTGCCAGCAGCCCTAGAGGGGGGGCGACTAGCGGCCCGCAAGAGACCCAGTACTTC
CDR3 protein: CASSPRGGATSGPQETQYF

J gene: TRBJ2-5
clone size: NA
V gene: TRBV7-8
D gene: NA
CDR3 DNA: TGTGCCAGCAGCTTAGTCCGGGAAGGCCAGCCCCAGTACTTC
CDR3 protein: CASSLVREGQPQYF

J gene: TRBJ2-7
clone size: few
V gene: TRBV11-2
D gene: TRBD2
CDR3 DNA: TGTGCCAGCAGCTCTCGACTAGCGGGAAACTCCTACGAGCAGTACTTC
CDR3 protein: CASSSRLAGNSYEQYF

J gene: TRBJ2-5
clone size: many
V gene: TRBV7-2
D gene: NA
CDR3 DNA: TGTGCCAGCAGGCGTCAAGAGACCCAGTACTTC
CDR3 protein: CASRRQETQYF

J gene: TRBJ2-7
clone size: many
V gene: TRBV20-1
D gene: NA
CDR3 DNA: TGCAGTGCTCCTCCCCTTTATCAGGGGTCCGAGCAGTACTTC
CDR3 protein: CSAPPLYQGSEQYF

J gene: TRBJ1-3
clone size: NA
V gene: TRBV7-3
D gene: NA
CDR3 DNA: TGTGCCAGCAGCCCTCCGAACACCATATATTTT
CDR3 protein: CASSPPNTIYF

J gene: TRBJ1-6
clone size: NA
V gene: TRBV7-6
D gene: NA
CDR3 DNA: TGTGCCAGCAGCTCCCAGGGGAATTCACCCCTCCACTTT
CDR3 protein: CASSSQGNSPLHF

J gene: TRBJ2-7
clone size: many
V gene: TRBV5-1
D gene: NA
CDR3 DNA: TGCGCCAGCAGCACGGGTACAGGGTCGGCTACGCGGCAGTACTTC
CDR3 protein: CASSTGTGSATRQYF

J gene: TRBJ2-5
clone size: NA
V gene: TRBV7-9
D gene: TRBD1
CDR3 DNA: TGTGCCAGCAGCCCGAACCTGGGACAGCAAGAGACCCAGTACTTC
CDR3 protein: CASSPNLGQQETQYF

J gene: TRBJ2-5
clone size: many
V gene: TRBV5-1
D gene: TRBD1
CDR3 DNA: TGCGCCAGCATGCGATCGACAGGGTACCAAGAGACCCAGTACTTC
CDR3 protein: CASMRSTGYQETQYF

J gene: TRBJ2-7
clone size: many
V gene: TRBV5-1
D gene: NA
CDR3 DNA: TGCGCCAGCAGCGCCCTGGGCCTTCGGCCCTACGAGCAGTACTTC
CDR3 protein: CASSALGLRPYEQYF

J gene: TRBJ2-7
clone size: many
V gene: TRBV7-9
D gene: TRBD2
CDR3 DNA: TGTGCCAGCAGCTTAGTCCTACCGGGACTAGTTGGCGAGCAGTACTTC
CDR3 protein: CASSLVLPGLVGEQYF

J gene: TRBJ1-3
clone size: many
V gene: TRBV9
D gene: TRBD1
CDR3 DNA: TGTGCCAGCAGCGACGGGACAGGGGCGGGAAACACCATATATTTT
CDR3 protein: CASSDGTGAGNTIYF

J gene: TRBJ2-7
clone size: once
V gene: TRBV7-9
D gene: TRBD2
CDR3 DNA: TGTGCCAGCAGCCAAGATATTGGACTAGCGGGCTACGAGCAGTACTTC
CDR3 protein: CASSQDIGLAGYEQYF

J gene: TRBJ2-5
clone size: many
V gene: TRBV7-2
D gene: TRBD2
CDR3 DNA: TGTGCCAGCAGCCCTAGCGGGATATGGGAGACCCAGTACTTC
CDR3 protein: CASSPSGIWETQYF

J gene: TRBJ1-1
clone size: NA
V gene: TRBV10-1
D gene: NA
CDR3 DNA: TGCGCCAGCAGTGAGTCGGGCGGGTACACTGAAGCTTTCTTT
CDR3 protein: CASSESGGYTEAFF

J gene: TRBJ2-5
clone size: NA
V gene: TRBV12-3/TRBV12-4
D gene: NA
CDR3 DNA: TGTGCCAGCAGTTTGTGGCTGAAAGAGACCCAGTACTTC
CDR3 protein: CASSLWLKETQYF

J gene: TRBJ1-1
clone size: NA
V gene: TRBV20-1
D gene: NA
CDR3 DNA: TGCAGTGCTCGGGGGGGTCGGTACACTGAAGCTTTCTTT
CDR3 protein: CSARGGRYTEAFF

J gene: TRBJ2-7
clone size: NA
V gene: TRBV28
D gene: TRBD1
CDR3 DNA: TGTGCCAGCAGTGCAAGGGACAGATCCAGTGAGCAGTACTTC
CDR3 protein: CASSARDRSSEQYF

J gene: TRBJ2-5
clone size: NA
V gene: TRBV19
D gene: TRBD2
CDR3 DNA: TGTGCCAGCAGCAAGCAGATTGGTTCCGGAGCGGGGGATCAAGAGACCCAGTACTTC
CDR3 protein: CASSKQIGSGAGDQETQYF

J gene: TRBJ2-1
clone size: few
V gene: TRBV29-1
D gene: TRBD2
CDR3 DNA: TGCAGCGCTGGGACTAGTCGGTACAATGAGCAGTTCTTC
CDR3 protein: CSAGTSRYNEQFF

J gene: TRBJ2-7
clone size: NA
V gene: TRBV14
D gene: TRBD2
CDR3 DNA: TGTGCCAGCAGCAATAGCGGGAGGGACGGCTACGAGCAGTACTTC
CDR3 protein: CASSNSGRDGYEQYF

J gene: TRBJ1-3
clone size: NA
V gene: TRBV2
D gene: NA
CDR3 DNA: TGTGCCAGCAGTGATGGTTCTTCAGGGGTTGCTGGAAACACCATATATTTT
CDR3 protein: CASSDGSSGVAGNTIYF

J gene: TRBJ1-2
clone size: many
V gene: TRBV2
D gene: NA
CDR3 DNA: TGTGCCAGCAGTGAGCGGACCTATGGCTACACCTTC
CDR3 protein: CASSERTYGYTF

J gene: TRBJ2-1
clone size: NA
V gene: TRBV5-1
D gene: NA
CDR3 DNA: TGCGCCAGCAGCTTCTTCGAGCAAACCAATGAGCAGTTCTTC
CDR3 protein: CASSFFEQTNEQFF

J gene: TRBJ2-5
clone size: NA
V gene: TRBV29-1
D gene: NA
CDR3 DNA: TGCAGCGGATACATCGGAGAGACCCAGTACTTC
CDR3 protein: CSGYIGETQYF

J gene: TRBJ1-2
clone size: many
V gene: TRBV7-2
D gene: TRBD1
CDR3 DNA: TGTGCCAGCAGCAGCCGGACAGGGGGGGTTCGAGGCTACACCTTC
CDR3 protein: CASSSRTGGVRGYTF

J gene: TRBJ2-7
clone size: NA
V gene: TRBV20-1
D gene: NA
CDR3 DNA: TGCAGTGCTAGGGGAGGGGGCAAGCAGTACTTC
CDR3 protein: CSARGGGKQYF

J gene: TRBJ1-5
clone size: NA
V gene: TRBV7-9
D gene: TRBD1
CDR3 DNA: TGTGCCAGCAGCTTAGCGCGAGGGGGCAGCCAGCCCCAGCATTTT
CDR3 protein: CASSLARGGSQPQHF

J gene: TRBJ1-4
clone size: NA
V gene: TRBV7-8
D gene: NA
CDR3 DNA: TGTGCCAGCACCACCTCAGTTACTAATGAAAAACTGTTTTTT
CDR3 protein: CASTTSVTNEKLFF

J gene: TRBJ1-1
clone size: many
V gene: TRBV19
D gene: NA
CDR3 DNA: TGTGCCAGTAGCCGGGGGGAAGCTTTCTTT
CDR3 protein: CASSRGEAFF

J gene: TRBJ1-2
clone size: NA
V gene: TRBV6-2/TRBV6-3
D gene: NA
CDR3 DNA: TGTGCCAGCAGTTACTCAGGGTCCTATGGCTACACCTTC
CDR3 protein: CASSYSGSYGYTF

J gene: TRBJ1-4
clone size: many
V gene: TRBV29-1
D gene: NA
CDR3 DNA: TGCAGCGCCAGACGCCGGGTTGCTAATGAAAAACTGTTTTTT
CDR3 protein: CSARRRVANEKLFF

J gene: TRBJ2-1
clone size: NA
V gene: TRBV2
D gene: TRBD1
CDR3 DNA: TGTGCCAGCAAGGGACAGGTGGGCAATGAGCAGTTCTTC
CDR3 protein: CASKGQVGNEQFF

J gene: TRBJ2-5
clone size: few
V gene: TRBV27
D gene: TRBD1
CDR3 DNA: TGTGCCAGCAGTTTGGGGACAGGGCGGAAGCGAGAGACCCAGTACTTC
CDR3 protein: CASSLGTGRKRETQYF

J gene: TRBJ2-7
clone size: many
V gene: TRBV6-5
D gene: NA
CDR3 DNA: TGTGCCGGGACAAACTCCTACGAGCAGTACTTC
CDR3 protein: CAGTNSYEQYF

J gene: TRBJ2-5
clone size: many
V gene: TRBV29-1
D gene: NA
CDR3 DNA: TGCAGCGTACCCGAGTGGGGGTCGGTGAATCAAGAGACCCAGTACTTC
CDR3 protein: CSVPEWGSVNQETQYF

J gene: TRBJ2-7
clone size: NA
V gene: TRBV7-3
D gene: TRBD2
CDR3 DNA: TGTGCCAGCAGCTTAACTAGCGGGTTTTACGAGCAGTACTTC
CDR3 protein: CASSLTSGFYEQYF

J gene: TRBJ1-1
clone size: many
V gene: TRBV5-1
D gene: NA
CDR3 DNA: TGCGCCAGCAGCTTGGGGGATAATTTGTCACCAGCTTTCTTT
CDR3 protein: CASSLGDNLSPAFF

J gene: TRBJ1-4
clone size: NA
V gene: TRBV7-9
D gene: NA
CDR3 DNA: TGTGCCAGCGGGGTGTCAACTAATGAAAAACTGTTTTTT
CDR3 protein: CASGVSTNEKLFF

J gene: TRBJ2-2
clone size: NA
V gene: TRBV12-3/TRBV12-4
D gene: NA
CDR3 DNA: TGTGCTAGTATGGGGATAGGCACCGGGGAGCTGTTTTTT
CDR3 protein: CASMGIGTGELFF

J gene: TRBJ2-5
clone size: NA
V gene: TRBV10-3
D gene: NA
CDR3 DNA: TGTGCCATCAGTGGAAGGGAAGAGACCCAGTACTTC
CDR3 protein: CAISGREETQYF

J gene: TRBJ2-5
clone size: NA
V gene: TRBV7-9
D gene: NA
CDR3 DNA: TGTGCCAGCAGCCCGCGACAAGCCAAAGAGACCCAGTACTTC
CDR3 protein: CASSPRQAKETQYF

J gene: TRBJ1-4
clone size: many
V gene: TRBV20-1
D gene: NA
CDR3 DNA: TGCAGTGCTAGAGATATCGGAAGAAATGAAAAACTGTTTTTT
CDR3 protein: CSARDIGRNEKLFF

J gene: TRBJ1-2
clone size: NA
V gene: TRBV12-3/TRBV12-4
D gene: NA
CDR3 DNA: TGTGCCAGCACTCTTTCGGCCGGAGGTGGCTATGGCTACACCTTC
CDR3 protein: CASTLSAGGGYGYTF

J gene: TRBJ1-1
clone size: once
V gene: TRBV30
D gene: NA
CDR3 DNA: TGTGCCTGGAGTGTACACGGTGCGGACGAGTTATTCAATACTGAAGCTTTCTTT
CDR3 protein: CAWSVHGADELFNTEAFF